The present entry profiles one TCR beta chain with its context. Its antigen is unidentified. The V end was cut by 1 base, the J end by 0 bases, with 9 bases between. The CDR3 covers 15 residues. CDR1 is MDHEN and CDR2 is SYDVKM in the germline V gene. These data are taken from a study of T cell responses to AZD1222 COVID-19 vaccine. Study summary: Some second doses came at about 4 weeks and others at about 12 weeks; these were pooled.

The protocol was immunoSEQ multiplex PCR, while the TCRdb copy is restricted to in-frame clones and leaves out a portion. The sample consists of some 160,000 clones, about 88% of them appearing once. General study findings and limits: White British people made up most donors, females outnumbered males, and clonal diversity was possibly underestimated.

The source of this sequence is an adult in good health. The chain uses TRBV28 and TRBJ2-5; the D gene is possibly TRBD1 (5 bases). The specimen was peripheral blood, collected on day 0 of AZD1222 vaccination. CDR3 DNA sequence: TGTGCCAGCAGTTTATACAGGATAAACCAAGAGACCCAGTACTTC. It specifies CASSLYRINQETQYF.